A selection of T cell receptor beta chains follows, all from one sample in a study of cytomegalovirus exposure and HLA in healthy donors. Sequencing was performed with immunoSEQ multiplex PCR; in TCRdb, only in-frame clones are kept and a portion is missing. The profile shows about 200,000 clones, roughly 80% of them singletons. The sequenced material came from PBMCs. These TCRs come from a woman between 45 and 65 years old in good health and CMV-seropositive. CDR3s include the opening cysteine and the closing phenylalanine or tryptophan. A D gene is named only where the DNA matches it firmly. Some rows mark clone size as missing; the rest say once, few, many or name a class of expanded clone.

v_call	j_call	clone_size	d_call	cdr3_nt	cdr3_aa
TRBV7-7	TRBJ2-1	-	-	TGTGCCAGCAGCTTAGGAACTCCCTCCTACAATGAGCAGTTCTTC	CASSLGTPSYNEQFF
TRBV28	TRBJ2-3	-	TRBD2	TGTGCCAGCAGCCCCGGGGGACTAGCGGGAAGGGGTACAGATACGCAGTATTTT	CASSPGGLAGRGTDTQYF
TRBV7-8	TRBJ2-3	once	-	TGTGCCAGCAGCTTAGGGGGCCTTGGGGCAGATACGCAGTATTTT	CASSLGGLGADTQYF
TRBV21-1	TRBJ2-1	-	-	TGTGCCAGCAGTTTGACTAGCGGGGGGAGGGGTGAGCAGTTCTTC	CASSLTSGGRGEQFF
TRBV2	TRBJ2-6	-	TRBD1	TGTGCCAGCAGAAGGGACAGCGTACGTAGGGCCAACGGCCTGACTTTC	CASRRDSVRRANGLTF
TRBV11-3	TRBJ2-5	-	-	TGTGCCAGCAGCTTAGACACAGAAGAGACCCAGTACTTC	CASSLDTEETQYF
TRBV15	TRBJ1-1	-	-	TGTGCCACCAGCAGATCTACACAGGGTGACACTGAAGCTTTCTTT	CATSRSTQGDTEAFF
TRBV6-6	TRBJ1-2	-	-	TGTGCCAGCAGTTCCCCGACCCAGGGCCCCTATGGCTACACCTTC	CASSSPTQGPYGYTF
TRBV10-2	TRBJ2-2	-	-	TGCGCCAGCAGTTCACTAAACACCGGGGAGCTGTTTTTT	CASSSLNTGELFF
TRBV6-5	TRBJ2-2	-	TRBD2	TGTGCCAGCAGAAGAGCGGGGGGCAGTCCCCGGGAGCTGTTTTTT	CASRRAGGSPRELFF
TRBV19	TRBJ2-7	-	TRBD2	TGTGCCAGTAGTTCCGGGACTAGCGGCTACGAGCAGTACTTC	CASSSGTSGYEQYF
TRBV7-6	TRBJ2-1	-	-	TGTGCCAGCAGCTTAGTAACTAGTGATGGTGAGCAGTTCTTC	CASSLVTSDGEQFF
TRBV7-7	TRBJ1-1	-	-	TGTGCTAGCAGCCTATGGGAGGGCCGTAGGGGAGGGGATACTGAAGCTTTCTTT	CASSLWEGRRGGDTEAFF
TRBV27	TRBJ1-1	-	TRBD1	TGTGCCAGCAGGACAGGGAGCCACTCTGAAGCTTTCTTT	CASRTGSHSEAFF
TRBV2	TRBJ2-1	-	TRBD1	TGTGCCAGCAGTGTTTTGGACAGGCGGGACAATGAGCAGTTCTTC	CASSVLDRRDNEQFF
TRBV18	TRBJ2-5	-	-	TGTGCCAGCTCACCACAAAGAGTCCAAGAGACCCAGTACTTC	CASSPQRVQETQYF